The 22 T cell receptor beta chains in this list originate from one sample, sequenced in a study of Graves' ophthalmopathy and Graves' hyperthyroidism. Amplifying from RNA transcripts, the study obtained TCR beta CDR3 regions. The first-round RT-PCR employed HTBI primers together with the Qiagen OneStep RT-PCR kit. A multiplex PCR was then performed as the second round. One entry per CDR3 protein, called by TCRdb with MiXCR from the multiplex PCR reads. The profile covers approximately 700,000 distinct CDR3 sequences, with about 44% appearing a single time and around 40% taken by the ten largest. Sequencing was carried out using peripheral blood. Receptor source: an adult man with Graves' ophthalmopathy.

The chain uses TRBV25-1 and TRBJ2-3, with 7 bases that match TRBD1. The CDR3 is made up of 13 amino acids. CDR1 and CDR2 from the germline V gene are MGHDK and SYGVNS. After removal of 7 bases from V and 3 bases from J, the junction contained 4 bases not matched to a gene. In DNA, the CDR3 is TGTGCCAGCAAAGAGACAGGGACAGATACGCAGTATTTT. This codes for CASKETGTDTQYF.

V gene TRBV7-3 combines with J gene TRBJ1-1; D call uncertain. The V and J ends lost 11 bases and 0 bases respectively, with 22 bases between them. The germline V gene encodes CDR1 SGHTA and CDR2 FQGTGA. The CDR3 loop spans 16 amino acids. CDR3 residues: CAWSSWPTRLNTEAFF. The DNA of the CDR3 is TGTGCCTGGAGTTCTTGGCCGACTCGTTTGAACACTGAAGCTTTCTTT.

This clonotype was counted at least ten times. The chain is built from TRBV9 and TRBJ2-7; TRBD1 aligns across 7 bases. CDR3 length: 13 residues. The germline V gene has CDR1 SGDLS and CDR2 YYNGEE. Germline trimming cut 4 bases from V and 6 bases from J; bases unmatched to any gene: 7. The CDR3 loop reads CASSISPGGEQYF. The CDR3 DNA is TGTGCCAGCAGCATTAGCCCAGGGGGCGAGCAGTACTTC.

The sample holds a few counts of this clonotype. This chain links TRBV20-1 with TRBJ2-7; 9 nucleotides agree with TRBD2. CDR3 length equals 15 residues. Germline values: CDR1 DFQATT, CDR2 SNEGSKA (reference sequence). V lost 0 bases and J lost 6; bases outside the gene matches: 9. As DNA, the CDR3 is TGCAGTGCTAGAGATGGGACTAGCTCATCGGGCGAGCAGTACTTC. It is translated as CSARDGTSSSGEQYF.

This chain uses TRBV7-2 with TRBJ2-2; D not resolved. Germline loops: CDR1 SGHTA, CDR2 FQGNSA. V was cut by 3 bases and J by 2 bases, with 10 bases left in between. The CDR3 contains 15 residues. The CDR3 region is CASSLRQANTGELFF. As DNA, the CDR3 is TGTGCCAGCAGCTTGAGGCAGGCCAACACCGGGGAGCTGTTTTTT.

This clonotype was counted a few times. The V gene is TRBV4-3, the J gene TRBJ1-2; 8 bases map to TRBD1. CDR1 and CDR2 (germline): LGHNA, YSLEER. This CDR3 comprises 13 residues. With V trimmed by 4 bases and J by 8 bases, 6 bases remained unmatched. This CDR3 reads CASSRIGQGGYTF. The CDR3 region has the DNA TGCGCCAGCAGCCGGATCGGACAGGGCGGCTACACCTTC.

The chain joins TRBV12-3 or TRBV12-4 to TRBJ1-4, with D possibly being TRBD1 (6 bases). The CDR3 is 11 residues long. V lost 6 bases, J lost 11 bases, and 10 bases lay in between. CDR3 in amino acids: CASRQGTKLFF. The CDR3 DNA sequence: TGTGCCAGCAGGCAGGGGACGAAACTGTTTTTT.

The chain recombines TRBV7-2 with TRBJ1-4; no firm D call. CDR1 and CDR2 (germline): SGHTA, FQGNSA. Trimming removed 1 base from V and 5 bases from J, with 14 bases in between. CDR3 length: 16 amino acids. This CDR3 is CASSLDSGAVNEKLFF. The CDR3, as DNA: TGTGCCAGCAGCTTAGATTCCGGAGCTGTAAATGAAAAACTGTTTTTT.

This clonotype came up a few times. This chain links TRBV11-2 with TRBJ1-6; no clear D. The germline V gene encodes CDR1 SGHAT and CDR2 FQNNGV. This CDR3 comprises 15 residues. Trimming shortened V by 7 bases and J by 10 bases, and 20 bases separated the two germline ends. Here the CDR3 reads CASNRLGQASSPLHF. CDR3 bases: TGTGCCAGCAACCGACTGGGCCAGGCGAGCTCACCCCTCCACTTT.

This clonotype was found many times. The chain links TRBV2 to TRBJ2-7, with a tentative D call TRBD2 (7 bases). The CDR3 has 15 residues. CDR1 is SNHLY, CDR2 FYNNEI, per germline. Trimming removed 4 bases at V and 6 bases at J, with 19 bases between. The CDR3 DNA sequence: TGTGCCAGCAGTGTGAAACAGGGTACGGGGGGCGAGCAGTACTTC. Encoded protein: CASSVKQGTGGEQYF.

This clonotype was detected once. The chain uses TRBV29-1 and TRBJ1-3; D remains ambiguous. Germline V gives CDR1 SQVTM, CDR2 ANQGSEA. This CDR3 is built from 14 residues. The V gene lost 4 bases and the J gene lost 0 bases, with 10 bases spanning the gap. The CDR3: CSVGPGDSGNTIYF. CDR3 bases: TGCAGCGTTGGTCCCGGGGACTCTGGAAACACCATATATTTT.

The CDR3 coding sequence is TGTGCCAGTAGCGACAGGACAGGTACTTCTAGCAATCAGCCCCAGCATTTT. This codes for CASSDRTGTSSNQPQHF. The chain employs TRBV19 and TRBJ1-5; 7 bases align to TRBD1. CDR1 LNHDA and CDR2 SQIVND come from the germline V gene (reference sequence). V shed 6 bases, J shed 0 bases, and the junction held 11 bases outside the gene matches. There are 17 residues in the CDR3.

The CDR3 sequence is CASSTGQGKNSPLHF. DNA of the CDR3: TGTGCCAGTTCTACGGGACAGGGAAAAAATTCACCCCTCCACTTT. The J gene is TRBJ1-6, the V gene TRBV19; 9 bases match TRBD1. From germline, CDR1 is LNHDA and CDR2 SQIVND (reference sequence). The CDR3 covers 15 residues. Trimming cost V 8 bases and J 7 bases; bases outside gene matches: 9. The variable domain in full, completed from reference TRBV19 and TRBJ1-6, reads DGGITQSPKYLFRKEGQNVTLSCEQNLNHDAMYWYRQDPGQGLRLIYYSQIVNDFQKGDIAEGYSVSREKKESFPLTVTSAQKNPTAFYLCASSTGQGKNSPLHFGNGTRLTVT.

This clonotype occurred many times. The CDR3 DNA is TGTGCCAGCAGCTTAGCCATGGGGAACACTGAAGCTTTCTTT. Protein sequence: CASSLAMGNTEAFF. The J gene is TRBJ1-1, the V gene TRBV7-9; D gene uncertain. The CDR3 is made up of 14 amino acids. Trimming took 0 bases from V and 1 from J, leaving 6 bases between them. Germline CDR1 is SEHNR and CDR2 is FQNEAQ (reference sequence). The full variable domain, its missing parts supplied by reference TRBV7-9 and TRBJ1-1, is DTGVSQNPRHKITKRGQNVTFRCDPISEHNRLYWYRQTLGQGPEFLTYFQNEAQLEKSRLLSDRFSAERPKGSFSTLEIQRTEQGDSAMYLCASSLAMGNTEAFFGQGTRLTVV.

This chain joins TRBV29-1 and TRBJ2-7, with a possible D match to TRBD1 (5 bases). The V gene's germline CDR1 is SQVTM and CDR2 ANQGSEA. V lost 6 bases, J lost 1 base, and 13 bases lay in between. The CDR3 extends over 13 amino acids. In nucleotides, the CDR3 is TGCAGCGTCTCCGACAGCCCTTCCTACGAGCAGTACTTC. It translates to CSVSDSPSYEQYF.

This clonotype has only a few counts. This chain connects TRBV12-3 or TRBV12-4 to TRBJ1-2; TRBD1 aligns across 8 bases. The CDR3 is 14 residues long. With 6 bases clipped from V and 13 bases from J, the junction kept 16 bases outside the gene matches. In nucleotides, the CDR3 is TGTGCCAGCAGCCATCCCCCGGACAGGGAAGTCGTCACCTTC. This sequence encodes CASSHPPDREVVTF.

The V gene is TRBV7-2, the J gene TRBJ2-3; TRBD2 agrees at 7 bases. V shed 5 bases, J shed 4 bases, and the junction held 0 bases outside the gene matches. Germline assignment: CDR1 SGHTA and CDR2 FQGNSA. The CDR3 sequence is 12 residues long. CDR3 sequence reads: CASSGGADTQYF. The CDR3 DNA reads TGTGCCAGCAGCGGGGGGGCAGATACGCAGTATTTT.

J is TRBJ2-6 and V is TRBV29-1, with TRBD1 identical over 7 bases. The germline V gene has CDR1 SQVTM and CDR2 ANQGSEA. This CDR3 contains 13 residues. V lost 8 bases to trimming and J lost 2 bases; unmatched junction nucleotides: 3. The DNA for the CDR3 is TGCAGCTTAGGGGGCGCTGGGGCCAACGTCCTGACTTTC. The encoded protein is CSLGGAGANVLTF.

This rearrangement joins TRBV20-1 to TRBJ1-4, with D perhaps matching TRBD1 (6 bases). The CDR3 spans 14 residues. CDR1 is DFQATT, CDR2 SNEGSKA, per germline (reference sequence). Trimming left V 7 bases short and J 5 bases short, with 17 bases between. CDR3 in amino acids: CSVSSGGANEKLFF. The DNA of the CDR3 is TGCAGTGTTAGTTCCGGGGGGGCAAATGAAAAACTGTTTTTT.

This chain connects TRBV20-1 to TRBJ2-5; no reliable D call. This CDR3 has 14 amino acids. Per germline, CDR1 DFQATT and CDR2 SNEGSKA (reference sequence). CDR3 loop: CSSVRRLGLETQYF. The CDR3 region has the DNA TGCAGCTCAGTGAGGCGATTAGGGCTAGAGACCCAGTACTTC.

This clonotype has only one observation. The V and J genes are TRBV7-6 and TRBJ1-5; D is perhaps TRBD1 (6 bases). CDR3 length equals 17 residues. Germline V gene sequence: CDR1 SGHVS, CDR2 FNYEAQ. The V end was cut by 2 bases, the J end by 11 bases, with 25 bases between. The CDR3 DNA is TGTGCCAGCAGCTTAAGGGGGGGATTCTATAGCCAAGAGACCCAGCATTTT. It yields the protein CASSLRGGFYSQETQHF.

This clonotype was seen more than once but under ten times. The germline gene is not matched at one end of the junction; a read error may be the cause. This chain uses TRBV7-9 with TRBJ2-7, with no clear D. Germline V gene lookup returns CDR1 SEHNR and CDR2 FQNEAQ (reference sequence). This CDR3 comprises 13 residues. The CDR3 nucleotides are TGCGCCAGCAGCCAAGCCGATGCTTTCGAGCAGTACTTC. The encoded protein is CASSQADAFEQYF.